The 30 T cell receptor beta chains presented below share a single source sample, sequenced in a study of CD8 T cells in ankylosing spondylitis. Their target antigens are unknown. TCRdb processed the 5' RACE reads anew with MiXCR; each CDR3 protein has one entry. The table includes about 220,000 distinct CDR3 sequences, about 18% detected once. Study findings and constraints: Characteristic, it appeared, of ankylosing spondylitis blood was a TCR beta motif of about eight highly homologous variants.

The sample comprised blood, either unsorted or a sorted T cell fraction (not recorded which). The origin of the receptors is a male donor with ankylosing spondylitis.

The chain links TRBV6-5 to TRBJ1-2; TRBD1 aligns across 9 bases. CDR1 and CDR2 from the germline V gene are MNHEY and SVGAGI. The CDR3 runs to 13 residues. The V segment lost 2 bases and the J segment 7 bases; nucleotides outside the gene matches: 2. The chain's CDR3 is CASSYGTGFGYTF. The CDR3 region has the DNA TGTGCCAGCAGTTACGGGACAGGGTTTGGCTACACCTTC.

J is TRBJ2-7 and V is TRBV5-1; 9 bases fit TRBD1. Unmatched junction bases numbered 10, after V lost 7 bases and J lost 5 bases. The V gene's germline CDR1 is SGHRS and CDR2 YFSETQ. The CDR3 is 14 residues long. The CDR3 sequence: CASAYGQGMNEQYF. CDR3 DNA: TGCGCCAGCGCTTACGGACAGGGGATGAACGAGCAGTACTTC.

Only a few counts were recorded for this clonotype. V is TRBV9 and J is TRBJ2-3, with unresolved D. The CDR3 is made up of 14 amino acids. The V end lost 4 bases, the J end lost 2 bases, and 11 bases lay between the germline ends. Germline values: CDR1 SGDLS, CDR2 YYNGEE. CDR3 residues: CASSSPPATDTQYF. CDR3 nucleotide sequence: TGTGCCAGCAGCTCCCCACCTGCCACAGATACGCAGTATTTT.

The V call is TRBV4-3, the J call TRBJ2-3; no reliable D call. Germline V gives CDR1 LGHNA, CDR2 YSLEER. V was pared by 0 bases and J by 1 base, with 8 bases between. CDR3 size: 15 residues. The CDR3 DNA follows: TGCGCCAGCAGCCAAGATAGGGTTGGCACAGATACGCAGTATTTT. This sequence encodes CASSQDRVGTDTQYF.

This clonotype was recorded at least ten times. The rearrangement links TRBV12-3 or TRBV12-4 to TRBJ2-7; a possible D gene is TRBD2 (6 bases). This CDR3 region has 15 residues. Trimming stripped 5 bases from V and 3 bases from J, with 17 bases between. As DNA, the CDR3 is TGTGCCAGCAGTCTGGGGGGATTTCTTATCTACGAGCAGTACTTC. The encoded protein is CASSLGGFLIYEQYF.

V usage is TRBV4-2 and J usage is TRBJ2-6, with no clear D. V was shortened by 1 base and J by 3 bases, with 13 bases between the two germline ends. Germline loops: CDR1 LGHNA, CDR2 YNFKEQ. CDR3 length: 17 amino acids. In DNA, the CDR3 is TGTGCCAGCAGCCAAGTTGGGGAATCTAGTGGGGCCAACGTCCTGACTTTC. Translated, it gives CASSQVGESSGANVLTF.

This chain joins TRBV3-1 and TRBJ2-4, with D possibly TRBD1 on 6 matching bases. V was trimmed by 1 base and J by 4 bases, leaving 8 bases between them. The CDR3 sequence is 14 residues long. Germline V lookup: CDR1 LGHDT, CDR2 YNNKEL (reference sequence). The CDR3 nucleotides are TGTGCCAGCAGCCAAGGGCAGGGGAAAAACATTCAGTACTTC. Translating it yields CASSQGQGKNIQYF.

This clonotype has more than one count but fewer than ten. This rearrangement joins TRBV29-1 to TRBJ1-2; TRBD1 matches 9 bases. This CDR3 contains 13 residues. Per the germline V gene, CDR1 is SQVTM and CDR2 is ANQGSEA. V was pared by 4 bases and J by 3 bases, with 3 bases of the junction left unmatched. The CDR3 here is CSVVDRGDYGYTF. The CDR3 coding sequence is TGCAGCGTTGTGGACAGGGGTGACTATGGCTACACCTTC.

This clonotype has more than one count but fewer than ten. The CDR3 loop is CASSQDGSGAFYEQYF. CDR3 in DNA: TGCGCCAGCAGCCAAGATGGCTCAGGGGCGTTCTACGAGCAGTACTTC. The chain employs TRBV4-1 and TRBJ2-7; weak D call: TRBD1 (6 bases). The CDR3 runs to 16 residues. V was pared by 0 bases and J by 3 bases, with 15 bases between. CDR1 MGHRA and CDR2 YSYEKL come from the germline V gene.

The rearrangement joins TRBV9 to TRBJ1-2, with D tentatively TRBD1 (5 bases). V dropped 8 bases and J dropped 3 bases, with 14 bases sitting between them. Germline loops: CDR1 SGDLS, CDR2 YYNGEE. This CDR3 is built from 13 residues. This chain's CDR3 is CASGKDTHYGYTF. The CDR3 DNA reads TGTGCCAGTGGGAAGGACACCCACTATGGCTACACCTTC.

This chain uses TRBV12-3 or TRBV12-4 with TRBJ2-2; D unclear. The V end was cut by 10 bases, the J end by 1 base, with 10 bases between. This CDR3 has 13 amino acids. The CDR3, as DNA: TGTGCCACCTCGCACGAGAACACCGGGGAGCTGTTTTTT. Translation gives CATSHENTGELFF.

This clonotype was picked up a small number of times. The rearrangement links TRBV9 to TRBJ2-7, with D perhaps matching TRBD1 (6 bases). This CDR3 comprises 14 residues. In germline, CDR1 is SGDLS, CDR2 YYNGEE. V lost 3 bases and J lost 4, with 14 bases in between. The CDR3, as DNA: TGTGCCAGCAGCGCCTCAGGGGCTTCTTACGAGCAGTACTTC. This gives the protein CASSASGASYEQYF. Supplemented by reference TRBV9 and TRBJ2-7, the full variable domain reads DSGVTQTPKHLITATGQRVTLRCSPRSGDLSVYWYQQSLDQGLQFLIQYYNGEERAKGNILERFSAQQFPDLHSELNLSSLELGDSALYFCASSASGASYEQYFGPGTRLTVT.

The CDR3 loop is CSATPYHGREENEQFF. CDR3 nucleotides: TGCAGTGCTACACCCTACCATGGGCGGGAGGAGAATGAGCAGTTCTTC. The chain is built from TRBV20-1 and TRBJ2-1; 8 nucleotides match TRBD2. In germline, CDR1 is DFQATT, CDR2 SNEGSKA (reference sequence). CDR3 size: 16 residues. After removal of 4 bases from V and 7 bases from J, the junction contained 15 bases not matched to a gene.

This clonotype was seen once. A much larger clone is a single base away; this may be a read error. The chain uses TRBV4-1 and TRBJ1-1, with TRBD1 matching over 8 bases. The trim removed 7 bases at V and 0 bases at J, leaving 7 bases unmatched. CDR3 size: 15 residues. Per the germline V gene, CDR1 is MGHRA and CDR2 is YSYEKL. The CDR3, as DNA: TGCGCCAGCAACCTCAGGACAGGGATGAACACTGAAGCTTTCTTT. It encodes CASNLRTGMNTEAFF.

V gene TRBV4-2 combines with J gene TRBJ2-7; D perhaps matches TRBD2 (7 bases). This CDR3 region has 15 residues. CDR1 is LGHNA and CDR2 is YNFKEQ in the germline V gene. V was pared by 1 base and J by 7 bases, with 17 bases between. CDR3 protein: CASSQVAGASGEQYF. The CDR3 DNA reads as TGTGCCAGCAGCCAAGTGGCGGGGGCCTCGGGGGAGCAGTACTTC.

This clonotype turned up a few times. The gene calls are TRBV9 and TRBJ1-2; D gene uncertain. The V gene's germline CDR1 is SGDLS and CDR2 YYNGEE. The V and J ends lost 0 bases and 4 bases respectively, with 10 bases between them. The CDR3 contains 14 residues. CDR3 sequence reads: CASSVEGYSYGYTF. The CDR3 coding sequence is TGTGCCAGCAGCGTAGAAGGGTATAGCTATGGCTACACCTTC.

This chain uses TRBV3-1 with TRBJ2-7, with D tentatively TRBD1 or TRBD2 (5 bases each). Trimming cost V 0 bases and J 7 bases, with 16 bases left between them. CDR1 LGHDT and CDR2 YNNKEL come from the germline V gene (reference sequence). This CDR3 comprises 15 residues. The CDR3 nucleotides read TGTGCCAGCAGCCAAGATTTAGGGGACGCGCGGGAGCAGTACTTC. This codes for CASSQDLGDAREQYF.

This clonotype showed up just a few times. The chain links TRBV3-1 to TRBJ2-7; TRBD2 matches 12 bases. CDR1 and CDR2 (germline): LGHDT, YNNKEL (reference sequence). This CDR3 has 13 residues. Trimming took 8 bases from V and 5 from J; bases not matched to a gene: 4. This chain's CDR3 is CASRLAGDHEQYF. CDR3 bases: TGTGCCAGCCGACTAGCGGGAGACCACGAGCAGTACTTC.

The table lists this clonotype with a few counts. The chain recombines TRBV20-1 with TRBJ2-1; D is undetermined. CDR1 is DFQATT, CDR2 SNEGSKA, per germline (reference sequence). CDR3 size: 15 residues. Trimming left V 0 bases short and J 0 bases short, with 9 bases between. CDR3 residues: CSARDRRFSYNEQFF. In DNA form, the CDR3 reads TGCAGTGCTAGAGATCGCCGGTTCTCCTACAATGAGCAGTTCTTC.

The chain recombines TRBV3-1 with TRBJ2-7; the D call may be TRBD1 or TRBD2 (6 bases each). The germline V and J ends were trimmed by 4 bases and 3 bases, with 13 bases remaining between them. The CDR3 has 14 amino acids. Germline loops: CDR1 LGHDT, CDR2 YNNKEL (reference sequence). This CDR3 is CASSPIRGGYEQYF. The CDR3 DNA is TGTGCCAGCAGCCCTATCAGGGGAGGCTACGAGCAGTACTTC.

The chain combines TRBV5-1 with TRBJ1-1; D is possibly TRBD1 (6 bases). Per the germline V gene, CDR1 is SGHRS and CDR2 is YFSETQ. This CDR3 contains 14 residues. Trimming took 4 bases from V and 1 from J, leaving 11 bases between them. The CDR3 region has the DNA TGCGCCAGCAGCCGGGGGCTAGAGAACACTGAAGCTTTCTTT. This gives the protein CASSRGLENTEAFF.

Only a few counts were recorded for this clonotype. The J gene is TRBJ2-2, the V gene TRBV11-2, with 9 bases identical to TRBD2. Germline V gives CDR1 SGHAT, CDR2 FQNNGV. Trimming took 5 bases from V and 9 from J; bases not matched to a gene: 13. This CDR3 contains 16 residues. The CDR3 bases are TGTGCCAGCAGCGACCGGACTAGCGCCCCGCCGAGGGAGCTGTTTTTT. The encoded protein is CASSDRTSAPPRELFF.

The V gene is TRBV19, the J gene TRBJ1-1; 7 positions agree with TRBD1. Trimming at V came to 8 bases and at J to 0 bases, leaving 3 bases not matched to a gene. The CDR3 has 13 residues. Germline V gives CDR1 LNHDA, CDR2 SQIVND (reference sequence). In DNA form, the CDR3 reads TGTGCCAGTGGGAGGGGGCTGAACACTGAAGCTTTCTTT. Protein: CASGRGLNTEAFF.

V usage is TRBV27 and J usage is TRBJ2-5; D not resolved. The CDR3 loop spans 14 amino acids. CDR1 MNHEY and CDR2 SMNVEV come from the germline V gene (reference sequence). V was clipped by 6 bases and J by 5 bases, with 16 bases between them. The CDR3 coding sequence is TGTGCCAGCAGCCACGTTTCCGCCGGGGAGACCCAGTACTTC. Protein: CASSHVSAGETQYF.

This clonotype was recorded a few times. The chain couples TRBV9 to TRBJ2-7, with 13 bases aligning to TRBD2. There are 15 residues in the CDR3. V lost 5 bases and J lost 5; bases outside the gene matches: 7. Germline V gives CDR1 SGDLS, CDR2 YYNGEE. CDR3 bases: TGTGCCAGCAGTCTTGAGGGGACTAGCGGGGACGAGCAGTACTTC. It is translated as CASSLEGTSGDEQYF.

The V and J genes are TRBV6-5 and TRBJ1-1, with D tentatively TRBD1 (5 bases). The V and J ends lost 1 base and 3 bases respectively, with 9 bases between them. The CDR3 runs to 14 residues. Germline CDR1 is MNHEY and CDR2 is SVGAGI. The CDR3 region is CASSYLRGDTEAFF. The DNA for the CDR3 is TGTGCCAGCAGTTACTTGCGGGGGGACACTGAAGCTTTCTTT.

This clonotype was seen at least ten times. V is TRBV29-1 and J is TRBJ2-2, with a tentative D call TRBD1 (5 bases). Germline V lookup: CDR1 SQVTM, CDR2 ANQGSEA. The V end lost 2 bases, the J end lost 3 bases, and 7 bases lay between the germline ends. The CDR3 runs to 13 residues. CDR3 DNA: TGCAGCGTTGAACAGGGATACACCGGGGAGCTGTTTTTT. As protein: CSVEQGYTGELFF.

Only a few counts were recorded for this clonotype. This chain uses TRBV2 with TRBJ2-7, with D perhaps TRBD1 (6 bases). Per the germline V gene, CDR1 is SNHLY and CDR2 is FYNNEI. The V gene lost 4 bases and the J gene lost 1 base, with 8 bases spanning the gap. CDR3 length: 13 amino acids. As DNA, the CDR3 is TGTGCCAGCAGTGGGGACACTTCCTACGAGCAGTACTTC. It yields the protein CASSGDTSYEQYF.

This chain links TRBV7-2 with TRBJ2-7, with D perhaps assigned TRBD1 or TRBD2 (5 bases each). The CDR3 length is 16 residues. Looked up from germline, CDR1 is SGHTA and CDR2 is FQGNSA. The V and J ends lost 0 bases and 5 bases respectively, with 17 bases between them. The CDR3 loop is CASSLAPGASDDEQYF. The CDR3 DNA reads TGTGCCAGCAGCTTAGCGCCCGGGGCCTCCGACGACGAGCAGTACTTC.

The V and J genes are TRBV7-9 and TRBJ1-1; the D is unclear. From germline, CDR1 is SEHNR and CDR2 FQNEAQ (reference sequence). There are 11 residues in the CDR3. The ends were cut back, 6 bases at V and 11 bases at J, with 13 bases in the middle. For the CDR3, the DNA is TGTGCCAGCAGGTTTACCGACGAGGCTTTCTTT. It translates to CASRFTDEAFF. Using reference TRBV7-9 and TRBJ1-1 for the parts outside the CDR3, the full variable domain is DTGVSQNPRHKITKRGQNVTFRCDPISEHNRLYWYRQTLGQGPEFLTYFQNEAQLEKSRLLSDRFSAERPKGSFSTLEIQRTEQGDSAMYLCASRFTDEAFFGQGTRLTVV.